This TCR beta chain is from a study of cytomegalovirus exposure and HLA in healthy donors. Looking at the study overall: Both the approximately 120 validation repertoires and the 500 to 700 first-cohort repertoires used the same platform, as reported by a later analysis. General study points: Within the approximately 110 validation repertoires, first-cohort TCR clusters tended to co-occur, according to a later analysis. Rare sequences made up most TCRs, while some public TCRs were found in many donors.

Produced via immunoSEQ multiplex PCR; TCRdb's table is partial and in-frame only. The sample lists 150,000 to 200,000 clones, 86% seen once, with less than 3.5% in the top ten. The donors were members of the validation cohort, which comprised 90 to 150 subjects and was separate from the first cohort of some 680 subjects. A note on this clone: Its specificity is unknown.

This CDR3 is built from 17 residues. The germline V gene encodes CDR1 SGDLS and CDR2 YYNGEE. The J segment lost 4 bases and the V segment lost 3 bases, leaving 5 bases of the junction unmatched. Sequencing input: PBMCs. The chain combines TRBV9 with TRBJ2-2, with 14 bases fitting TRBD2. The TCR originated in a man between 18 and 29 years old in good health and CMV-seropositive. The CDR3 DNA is TGTGCCAGCAGCGGGGGGACTAGCGGGAGTATCACCGGGGAGCTGTTTTTT. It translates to CASSGGTSGSITGELFF.